This TCR beta chain was captured in a study of blood T cells in healthy people across ages. This clonotype was found a few times. A read error is possible here, since a much larger clone lies one base away. A second PCR, run for about 6 to 11 cycles, used a sample-barcoded 5' primer plus a J-beta primer mix. One entry per CDR3 protein results from TCRdb running MiXCR on the 5' RACE reads. The table has 1.5 million to 2 million distinct CDR3 sequences, approximately 30% seen once. Healthy individuals of Caucasian origin from Russia, aged about 6 to 95, served as donors. In each sample, at least 6 million PBMCs were isolated. V lost 6 bases, J lost 0 bases, and 3 bases stayed unmatched. The CDR3 is made up of 14 amino acids. The V gene's germline CDR1 is SNHLY and CDR2 FYNNEI.

The sequenced sample consisted of blood. This chain links TRBV2 with TRBJ2-3; 7 bases are a match to TRBD1. The receptor's source is a woman under 40 in good health. DNA for the CDR3: TGTGCCAGCAGGCCGGGACAGAGCACAGATACGCAGTATTTT. It specifies CASRPGQSTDTQYF.